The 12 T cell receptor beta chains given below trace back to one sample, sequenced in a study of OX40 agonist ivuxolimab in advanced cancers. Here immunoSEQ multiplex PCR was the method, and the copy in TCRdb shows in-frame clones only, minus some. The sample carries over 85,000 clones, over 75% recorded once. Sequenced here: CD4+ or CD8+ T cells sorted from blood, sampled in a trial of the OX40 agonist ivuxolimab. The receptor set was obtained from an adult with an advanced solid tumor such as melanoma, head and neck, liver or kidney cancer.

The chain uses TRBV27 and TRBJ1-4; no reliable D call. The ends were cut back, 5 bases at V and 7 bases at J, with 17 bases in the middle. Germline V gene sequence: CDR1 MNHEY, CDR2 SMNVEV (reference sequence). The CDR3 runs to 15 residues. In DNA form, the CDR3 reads TGTGCCAGCAGTCCGATGCCGGCGCGCGGTGAAAAACTGTTTTTT. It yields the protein CASSPMPARGEKLFF.

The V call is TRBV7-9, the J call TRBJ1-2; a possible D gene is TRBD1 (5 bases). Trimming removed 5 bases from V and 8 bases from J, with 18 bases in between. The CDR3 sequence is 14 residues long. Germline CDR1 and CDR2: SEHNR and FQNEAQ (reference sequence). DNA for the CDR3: TGTGCCAGCAGCCTGCCTGGAGGGGTCTTGGGCTACACCTTC. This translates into CASSLPGGVLGYTF.

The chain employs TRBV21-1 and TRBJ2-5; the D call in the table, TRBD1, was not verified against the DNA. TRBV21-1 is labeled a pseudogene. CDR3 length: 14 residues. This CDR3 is CASSKMNRQETQYF. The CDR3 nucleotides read TGTGCCAGCAGCAAGATGAACAGGCAAGAGACCCAGTACTTC.

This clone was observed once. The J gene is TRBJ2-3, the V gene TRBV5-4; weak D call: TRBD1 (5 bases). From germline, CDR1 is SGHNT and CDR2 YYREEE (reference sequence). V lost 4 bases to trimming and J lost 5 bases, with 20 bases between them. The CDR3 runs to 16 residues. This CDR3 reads CASSPPGAPRGDTQYF. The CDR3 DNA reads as TGTGCCAGCAGCCCTCCCGGAGCGCCAAGGGGAGATACGCAGTATTTT.

The CDR3 protein is CASSLKQGAGEQYF. CDR3 sequence (DNA): TGTGCCAGCAGTTTAAAACAGGGGGCAGGCGAGCAGTACTTC. The rearrangement joins TRBV28 to TRBJ2-7; 9 bases fit TRBD1. The V and J ends lost 2 bases and 6 bases, in that order; junction bases with no gene match: 5. CDR3 size: 14 residues. Germline V gene sequence: CDR1 MDHEN, CDR2 SYDVKM.

The DNA of the CDR3 is TGCAGCGTTGAATGGGGCCAGTGGAACCAAGAGACCCAGTACTTC. This translates into CSVEWGQWNQETQYF. This chain joins TRBV29-1 and TRBJ2-5, with TRBD1 as a possible D gene (5 bases). The CDR3 is 15 residues long. Germline V gene data show CDR1 as SQVTM and CDR2 as ANQGSEA. Trimming took 2 bases from V and 0 from J, leaving 13 bases between them.

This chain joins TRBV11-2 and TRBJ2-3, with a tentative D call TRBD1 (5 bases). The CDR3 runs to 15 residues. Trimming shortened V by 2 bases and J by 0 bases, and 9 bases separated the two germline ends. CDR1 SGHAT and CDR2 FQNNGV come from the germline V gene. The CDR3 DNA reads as TGTGCCAGCAGCTTAAACAGGTGGAGCACAGATACGCAGTATTTT. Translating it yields CASSLNRWSTDTQYF.

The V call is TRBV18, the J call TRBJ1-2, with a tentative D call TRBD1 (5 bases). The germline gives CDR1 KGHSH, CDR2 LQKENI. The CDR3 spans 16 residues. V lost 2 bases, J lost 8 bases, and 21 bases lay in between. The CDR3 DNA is TGTGCCAGCTCACCAAGTCGACAGCGTATAGTCGGAGGCTACACCTTC. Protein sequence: CASSPSRQRIVGGYTF.

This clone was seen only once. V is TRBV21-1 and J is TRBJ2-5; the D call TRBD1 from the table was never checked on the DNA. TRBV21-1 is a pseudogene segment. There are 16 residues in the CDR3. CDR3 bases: TGTGCCAGCAGCAAAGTCGGAAGGGGTGACGGAGAGACCCAGTACTTC. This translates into CASSKVGRGDGETQYF.

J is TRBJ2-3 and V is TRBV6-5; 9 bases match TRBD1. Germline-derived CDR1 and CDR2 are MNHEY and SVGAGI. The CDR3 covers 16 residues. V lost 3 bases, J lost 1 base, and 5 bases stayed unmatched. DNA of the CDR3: TGTGCCAGCAGTTATTTCGGGACAGGGCGCACAGATACGCAGTATTTT. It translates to CASSYFGTGRTDTQYF.

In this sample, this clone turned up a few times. The CDR3 loop reads CASSQGNSGGDEQYF. CDR3 DNA sequence: TGTGCCAGCAGCCAAGGGAATAGCGGAGGGGACGAGCAGTACTTC. The rearrangement joins TRBV4-2 to TRBJ2-7, with D possibly TRBD2 on 6 matching bases. Germline CDR1 reads LGHNA; CDR2 reads YNFKEQ. Trimming left V 1 base short and J 5 bases short, with 15 bases between. This CDR3 spans 15 amino acids.

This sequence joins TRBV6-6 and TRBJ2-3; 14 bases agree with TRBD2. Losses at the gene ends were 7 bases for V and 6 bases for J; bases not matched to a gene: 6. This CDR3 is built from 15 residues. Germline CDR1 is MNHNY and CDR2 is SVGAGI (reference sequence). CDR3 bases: TGTGCCAGCAACGGACTAGCGGGAGGAGTGGATACGCAGTATTTT. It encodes CASNGLAGGVDTQYF.